This T cell receptor beta chain was retrieved from a study of T cell responses to AZD1222 COVID-19 vaccine. Overall study findings and caveats: Females outnumbered males among donors, who were mostly white British; clonal diversity was possibly underestimated.

Comment on this clone: Its antigen is not known.

Trimming shortened V by 7 bases and J by 2 bases, and 12 bases separated the two germline ends. CDR1 is SQVTM, CDR2 ANQGSEA, per germline. The CDR3 has 12 residues. TCRdb's table, derived via immunoSEQ multiplex PCR, lists solely in-frame clones and lacks some. Here the sample spans about 130,000 clones, approximately 90% being singletons. The TCR originated in an adult in good health. The chain combines TRBV29-1 with TRBJ2-7, with D hard to call. The specimen comprised peripheral blood, sampled on day 0 of AZD1222 vaccination. The CDR3 coding sequence is TGCAGCGCTCGGCTACCTCCCTACGAGCAGTACTTC. Protein: CSARLPPYEQYF.